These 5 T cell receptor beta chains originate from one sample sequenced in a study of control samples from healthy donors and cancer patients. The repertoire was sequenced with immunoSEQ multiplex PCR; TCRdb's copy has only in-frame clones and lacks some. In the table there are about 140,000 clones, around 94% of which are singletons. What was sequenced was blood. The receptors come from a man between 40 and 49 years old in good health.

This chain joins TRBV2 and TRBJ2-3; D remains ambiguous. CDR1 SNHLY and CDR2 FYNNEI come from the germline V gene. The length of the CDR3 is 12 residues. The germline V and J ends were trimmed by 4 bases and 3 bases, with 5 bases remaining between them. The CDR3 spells CASSVGTDTQYF. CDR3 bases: TGTGCCAGCAGTGTGGGAACAGATACGCAGTATTTT.

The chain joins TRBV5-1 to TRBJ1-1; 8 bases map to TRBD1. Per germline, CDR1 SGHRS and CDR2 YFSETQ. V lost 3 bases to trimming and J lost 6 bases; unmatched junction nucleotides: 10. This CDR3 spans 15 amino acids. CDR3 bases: TGCGCCAGCAGCTCCTGGACAGGGAGGCTGCCTGAAGCTTTCTTT. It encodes CASSSWTGRLPEAFF.

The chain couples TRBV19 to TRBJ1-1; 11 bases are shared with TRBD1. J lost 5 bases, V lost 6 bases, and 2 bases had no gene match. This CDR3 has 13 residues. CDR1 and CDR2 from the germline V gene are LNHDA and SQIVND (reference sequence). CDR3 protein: CASSRDRGTEAFF. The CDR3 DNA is TGTGCCAGTAGCCGGGACAGGGGGACTGAAGCTTTCTTT.

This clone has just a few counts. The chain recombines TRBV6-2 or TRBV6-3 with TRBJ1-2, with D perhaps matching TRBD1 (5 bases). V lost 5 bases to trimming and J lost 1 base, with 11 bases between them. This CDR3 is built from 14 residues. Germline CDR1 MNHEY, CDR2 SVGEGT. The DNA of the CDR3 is TGTGCCAGCAGTGGAACGACAGTTAACTATGGCTACACCTTC. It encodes CASSGTTVNYGYTF.

The chain's CDR3 is CASKGSPYTEAFF. The CDR3 DNA sequence: TGTGCCAGCAAGGGATCCCCGTACACTGAAGCTTTCTTT. The V call is TRBV12-3 or TRBV12-4, the J call TRBJ1-1; D is uncertain. V was cut by 7 bases and J by 3 bases, with 12 bases left in between. The length of the CDR3 is 13 residues.